Listed here is a single TCR beta chain. This clone was counted only a few times. Its target antigen remains unknown. Qualities for individual bases were not recorded, and no much larger clone is one base off. The data originate from a study of shared clonotypes between healthy human individuals (dated by TCRdb to 2019 to 2021). Regarding the research as a whole: A couple of women and a few men aged 18 to 49 years were included in the cohort. For each donor, CD4 naive and CD4 memory were each run on three plates, CD8 naive on two plates, and CD8 memory on one plate. The study deeply sequenced blood TCR repertoires of 5 or 6 healthy adults to estimate repertoire size and the extent of clonotype sharing between individuals. Different laboratories and diverse techniques were used to prepare libraries and sequence TCR repertoires, to increase sequencing depth and limit assay-specific biases. Each donor's leukapheresis produced roughly between roughly 0.85 and 9 billion PBMCs.

Using the deep immunoSEQ assay, TCR CDR3 regions were amplified from genomic DNA by multiplex PCR. Extracted genomic DNA from each cell subset was spread evenly across all wells of several immunoSEQ 96-well plates, with each plate serving as a replicate. For sorted subsets, each replicate PCR was loaded with about 0.2 ug genomic DNA, equivalent to some 31,000 T cell genomes. Purified libraries were measured with a Qubit 3.0 fluorometer, size-checked on a Bioanalyzer 2100, and measured again with the KAPA Library Quantification kit. Every immunoSEQ 96-well plate was sequenced on a separate single-read 150-cycle Illumina NextSeq 550 flow cell. Concerning the study's data processing: Because the immunoSEQ output included only junctional sequences and no quality scores, the filtering could not be the same as the filtering used for full-length reads. To assign V/J genes and CDR3, sequences were annotated using PyIR, a Python wrapper for IgBLAST v1.9, with IMGT germline references. Reads with weak V/J assignments (E-value above 1e-6), missing CDR3, stop codons, out-of-frame junctions, or ambiguous translated residues were removed. V3J clonotypes were defined by identical inferred V gene, J gene, and CDR3 amino acid sequence. To compute the percentage overlap between repertoires, the number of shared unique clonotypes was divided by the size of the smaller repertoire. Richness of each repertoire was evaluated using RTK rarefaction, the Chao1 estimator, and Recon v2.1 estimates of unobserved clonotypes. For all TCRbeta clonotypes obtained by the gDNA method from several donors, generation probabilities were computed with OLGA. Sourced from immuneACCESS, this table was stored by TCRdb with only in-frame sequences that have V and J called. A share of the clones is absent; for the studies checked, an unresolved V gene accounts for under half, and the remainder has no known explanation. For V, J and clone size, that table is used; D and trimming come from the DNA. For this sample the table gives 550,000 to 700,000 clones, of which less than 80% were detected only once. The ten largest clones capture 1.5% to 2% of the sample.

Findings and caveats that apply to the study as a whole: Rarefaction of sorted-subset datasets indicated incomplete sequencing despite the large sequencing depth. Naive subsets generally had larger estimated clonotype richness than memory subsets did. Pairwise subsampling indicated that sequencing depth was expected to affect the degree of clonotype sharing among donors. Sampling was restricted to blood, and TCR repertoires in tissue are likely to differ from TCR repertoires in blood. Compared with non-shared clonotypes, the clonotypes found in all four sorted-subset donors had higher generation probabilities. The genetic and exposure-history diversity represented was limited by the small number of donors. Sharing across a few donors was observed for around 5% of naive CD4, around 3.5% of naive CD8, 2% to 2.5% of memory CD4, and around 0.4% of memory CD8 clonotypes.

CDR1 and CDR2, per the germline V gene, are LGHNA and YNFKEQ. V drops 1 base and J drops 4 bases, leaving 21 bases in between. The CDR3 has 18 amino acids, counting the end cysteine and phenylalanine. The sequence is cut down to CDR3 DNA, 54 bases in frame from base 1. The donors were healthy, HIV-negative adults with no recently reported acute infections or vaccinations. Every donor was a Caucasian adult residing in Nashville, Tennessee, USA. CD4+ T cells were enriched by magnetic negative selection, after which naive cells were positively selected on CD45RA and the negative fraction was taken as the memory subset. After blood collection by leukapheresis, PBMCs were isolated using Ficoll-Histopaque density gradient centrifugation and then cryopreserved in the vapor phase of liquid nitrogen. Analytical flow cytometry was used to check the purity and quantity of each magnetically sorted T cell population. Each sorted fraction had its genomic DNA isolated and then quantified by UV absorbance on a Nanodrop 2000c.

Recombination linked TRBV4-2 to TRBJ2-3, and the D gene may be TRBD2, 6 bases matching. Sequenced material: memory CD4+ T cells sorted from blood. The sample's cell subset or site label, in plain terms: CD45RA-negative fraction. The TCR was taken from a woman in her 30s in good health. The DNA sequence follows: TGTGCCAGCAGCCAAGCGGGACGGGGGACGAGAACCCCAGATACGCAGTATTTT. It translates as CASSQAGRGTRTPDTQYF.